This T cell receptor beta chain was observed in a study of T cells in Graves' hyperthyroidism and ophthalmopathy. Overall study context: Pretreatment peripheral blood was obtained at initial diagnosis.

RNA transcripts were the template for amplifying TCR beta CDR3 regions. The HTBI primer set drove a first-round RT-PCR of the TCR CDR3. TCRdb re-called the multiplex PCR reads through MiXCR, storing one row per CDR3 protein. The table includes about 420,000 distinct CDR3 sequences, around 14% detected once. This CDR3 region has 16 residues. V shed 7 bases and J 4 bases; nucleotides not matched to a gene: 8. Per the germline V gene, CDR1 is SGHDT and CDR2 is YYEEEE. This clonotype was seen at least ten times. A patient was excluded if there was uncontrolled infection, other autoimmune disease, pregnancy or lactation. Around 9.8 ml fresh peripheral blood yielded the PBMCs.

The clonotype was recovered from a woman aged 18-35 years with Graves' hyperthyroidism. The rearrangement uses TRBV5-6 and TRBJ2-1; TRBD2 aligns across 13 bases. The sample comprised blood. The DNA of the CDR3 is TGTGCCAGCTTCAGGACTAGCGGGAGTCGTTACAATGAGCAGTTCTTC. This gives the protein CASFRTSGSRYNEQFF.